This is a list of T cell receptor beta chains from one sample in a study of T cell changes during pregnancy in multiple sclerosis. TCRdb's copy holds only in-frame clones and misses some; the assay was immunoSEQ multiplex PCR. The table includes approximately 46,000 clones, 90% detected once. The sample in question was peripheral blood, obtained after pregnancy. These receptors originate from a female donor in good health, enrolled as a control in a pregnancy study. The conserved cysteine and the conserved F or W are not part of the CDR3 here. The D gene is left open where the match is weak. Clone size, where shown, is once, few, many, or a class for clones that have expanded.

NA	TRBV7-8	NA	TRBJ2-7	ASSPSRNRWGPGS
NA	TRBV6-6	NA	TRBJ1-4	ASSYPPGTQNGKLF
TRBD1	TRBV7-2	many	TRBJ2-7	ASSYPRGQSYEQY
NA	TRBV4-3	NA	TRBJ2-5	ASSQEMEPQETQY
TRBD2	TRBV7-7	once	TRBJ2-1	ASSRLAGNEQF
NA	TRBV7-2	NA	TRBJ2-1	ASSGNVEQF
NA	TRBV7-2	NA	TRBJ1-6	ASSVTEYNSPLH
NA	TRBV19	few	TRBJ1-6	ASSIPPDSPLH
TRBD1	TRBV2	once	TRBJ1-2	ASPDRVYGYT
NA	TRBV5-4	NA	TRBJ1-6	ASSLSRGSPDSPLH
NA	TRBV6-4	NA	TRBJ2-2	ASSDSPKSGELF
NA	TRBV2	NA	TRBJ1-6	ASSDSGTFNSPLH
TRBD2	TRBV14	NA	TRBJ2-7	ASSQRTSGGGEQY
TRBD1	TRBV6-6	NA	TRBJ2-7	ASSYPVDRGSYEQY
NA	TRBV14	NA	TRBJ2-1	ASSQGGPGNEQF
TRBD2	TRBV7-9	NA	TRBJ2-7	ASSSKAGTSYEQY
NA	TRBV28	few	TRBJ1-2	ASSPPRELPNYGYT
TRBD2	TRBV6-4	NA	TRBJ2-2	ASSPVGTTSGELF
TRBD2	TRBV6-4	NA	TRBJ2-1	ASSEGTSSTNEQF